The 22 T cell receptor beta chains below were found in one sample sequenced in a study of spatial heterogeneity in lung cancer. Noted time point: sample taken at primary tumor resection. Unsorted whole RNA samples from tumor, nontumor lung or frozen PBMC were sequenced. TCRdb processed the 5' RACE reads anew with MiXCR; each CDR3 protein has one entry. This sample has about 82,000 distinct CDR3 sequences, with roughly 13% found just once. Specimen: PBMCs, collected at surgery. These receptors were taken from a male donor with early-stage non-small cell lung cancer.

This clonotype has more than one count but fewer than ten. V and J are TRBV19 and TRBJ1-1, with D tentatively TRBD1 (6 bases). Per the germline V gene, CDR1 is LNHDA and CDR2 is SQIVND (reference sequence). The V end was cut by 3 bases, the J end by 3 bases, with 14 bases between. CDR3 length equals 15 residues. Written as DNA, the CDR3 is TGTGCCAGTAGTATTAGTGGGGGGCGCGACACTGAAGCTTTCTTT. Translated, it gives CASSISGGRDTEAFF.

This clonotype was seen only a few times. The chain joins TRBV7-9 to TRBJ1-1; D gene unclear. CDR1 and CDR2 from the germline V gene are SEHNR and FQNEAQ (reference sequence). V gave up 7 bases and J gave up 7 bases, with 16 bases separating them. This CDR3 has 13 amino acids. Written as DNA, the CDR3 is TGTGCCAGCAACCTTAAAGACAACCGTGAAGCTTTCTTT. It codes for CASNLKDNREAFF.

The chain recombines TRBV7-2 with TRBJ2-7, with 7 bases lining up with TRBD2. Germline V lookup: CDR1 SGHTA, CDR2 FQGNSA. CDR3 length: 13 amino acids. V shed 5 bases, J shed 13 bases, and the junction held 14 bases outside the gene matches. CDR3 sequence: CASSAVLRTRAYF. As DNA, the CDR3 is TGTGCCAGCAGCGCTGTTCTACGGACTAGGGCTTACTTC.

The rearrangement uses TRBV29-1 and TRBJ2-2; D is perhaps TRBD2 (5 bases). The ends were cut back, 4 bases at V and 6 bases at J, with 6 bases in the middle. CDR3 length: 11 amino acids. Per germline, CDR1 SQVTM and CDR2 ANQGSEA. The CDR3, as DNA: TGCAGCGTTGGGGGAGCCGGGGAGCTGTTTTTT. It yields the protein CSVGGAGELFF.

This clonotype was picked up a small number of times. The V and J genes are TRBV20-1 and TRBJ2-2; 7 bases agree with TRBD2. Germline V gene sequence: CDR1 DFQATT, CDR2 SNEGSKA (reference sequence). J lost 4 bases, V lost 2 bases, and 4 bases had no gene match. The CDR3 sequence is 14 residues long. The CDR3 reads CSARNGGSTGELFF. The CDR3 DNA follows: TGCAGTGCTAGAAACGGGGGGTCCACCGGGGAGCTGTTTTTT.

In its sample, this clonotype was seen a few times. CDR3 bases: TGTGCCAGCAGGACTCCCGGGACTAGCGGGAGGGCCTACAATGAGCAGTTCTTC. This translates into CASRTPGTSGRAYNEQFF. The genes are TRBV27 and TRBJ2-1; 16 nucleotides align to TRBD2. This CDR3 region has 18 residues. CDR1 is MNHEY, CDR2 SMNVEV, per germline (reference sequence). Germline trimming cut 6 bases from V and 2 bases from J; bases unmatched to any gene: 7.

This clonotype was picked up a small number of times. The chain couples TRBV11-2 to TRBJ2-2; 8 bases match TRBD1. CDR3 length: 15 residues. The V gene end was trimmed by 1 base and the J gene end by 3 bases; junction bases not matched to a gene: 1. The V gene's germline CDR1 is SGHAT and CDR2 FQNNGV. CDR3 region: CASSLAGGDTGELFF. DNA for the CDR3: TGTGCCAGCAGCTTAGCAGGGGGCGACACCGGGGAGCTGTTTTTT.

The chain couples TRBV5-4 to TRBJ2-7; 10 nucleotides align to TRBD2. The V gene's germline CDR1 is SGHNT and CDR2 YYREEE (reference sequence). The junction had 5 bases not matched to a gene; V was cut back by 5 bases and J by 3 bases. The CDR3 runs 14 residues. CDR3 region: CASSFGLADYEQYF. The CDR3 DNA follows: TGTGCCAGCAGTTTTGGACTAGCGGACTACGAGCAGTACTTC.

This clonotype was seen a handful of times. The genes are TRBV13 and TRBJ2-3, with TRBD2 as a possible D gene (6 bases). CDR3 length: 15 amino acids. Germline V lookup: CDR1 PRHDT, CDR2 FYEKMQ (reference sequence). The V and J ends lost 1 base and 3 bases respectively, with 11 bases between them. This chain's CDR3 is CASSLDAGRTDTQYF. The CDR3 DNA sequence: TGTGCCAGCAGCTTAGATGCGGGACGGACAGATACGCAGTATTTT.

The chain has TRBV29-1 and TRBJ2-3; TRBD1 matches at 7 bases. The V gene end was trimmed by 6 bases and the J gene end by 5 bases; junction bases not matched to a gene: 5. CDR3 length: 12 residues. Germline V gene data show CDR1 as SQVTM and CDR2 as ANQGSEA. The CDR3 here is CSVETGLDTQYF. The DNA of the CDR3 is TGCAGCGTCGAGACAGGGCTAGATACGCAGTATTTT.

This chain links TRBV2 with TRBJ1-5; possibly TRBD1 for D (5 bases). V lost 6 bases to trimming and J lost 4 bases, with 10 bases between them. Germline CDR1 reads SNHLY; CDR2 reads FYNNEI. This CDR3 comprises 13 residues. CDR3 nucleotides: TGTGCCAGCAGCGTCCCAGGGAATCAGCCCCAGCATTTT. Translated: CASSVPGNQPQHF. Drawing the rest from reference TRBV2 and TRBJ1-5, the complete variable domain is EPEVTQTPSHQVTQMGQEVILRCVPISNHLYFYWYRQILGQKVEFLVSFYNNEISEKSEIFDDQFSVERPDGSNFTLKIRSTKLEDSAMYFCASSVPGNQPQHFGDGTRLSIL.

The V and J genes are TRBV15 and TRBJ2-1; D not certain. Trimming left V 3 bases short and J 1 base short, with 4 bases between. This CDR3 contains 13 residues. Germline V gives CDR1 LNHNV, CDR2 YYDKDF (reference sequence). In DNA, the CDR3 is TGTGCCACCAGCAGTGGATCCTACAATGAGCAGTTCTTC. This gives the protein CATSSGSYNEQFF.

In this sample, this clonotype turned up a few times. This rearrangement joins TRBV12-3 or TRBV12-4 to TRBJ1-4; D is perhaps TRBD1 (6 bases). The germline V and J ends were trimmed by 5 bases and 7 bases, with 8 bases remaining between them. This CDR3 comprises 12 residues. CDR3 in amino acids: CASSPGAEKLFF. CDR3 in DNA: TGTGCCAGCAGTCCAGGGGCTGAAAAACTGTTTTTT.

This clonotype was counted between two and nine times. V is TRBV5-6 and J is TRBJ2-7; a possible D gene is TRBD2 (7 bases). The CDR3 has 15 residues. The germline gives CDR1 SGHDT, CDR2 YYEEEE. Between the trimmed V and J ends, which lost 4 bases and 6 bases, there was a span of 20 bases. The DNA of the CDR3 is TGTGCCAGCAGCGTGATGCCGGGGGGCGTCGGCGAGCAGTACTTC. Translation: CASSVMPGGVGEQYF.

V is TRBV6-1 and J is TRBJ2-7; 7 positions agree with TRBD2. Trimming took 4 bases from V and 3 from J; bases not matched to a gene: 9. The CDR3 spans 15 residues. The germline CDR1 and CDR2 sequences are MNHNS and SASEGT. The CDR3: CASSVTSARFYEQYF. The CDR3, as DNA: TGTGCCAGCAGTGTCACTAGCGCCAGGTTCTACGAGCAGTACTTC.

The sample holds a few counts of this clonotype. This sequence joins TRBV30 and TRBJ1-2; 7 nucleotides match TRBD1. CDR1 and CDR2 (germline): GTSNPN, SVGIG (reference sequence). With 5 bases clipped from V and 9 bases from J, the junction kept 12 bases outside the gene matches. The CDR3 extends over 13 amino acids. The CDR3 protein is CAWATRDSDRYTF. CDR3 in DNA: TGTGCCTGGGCGACCCGGGACAGTGACCGCTACACCTTC.

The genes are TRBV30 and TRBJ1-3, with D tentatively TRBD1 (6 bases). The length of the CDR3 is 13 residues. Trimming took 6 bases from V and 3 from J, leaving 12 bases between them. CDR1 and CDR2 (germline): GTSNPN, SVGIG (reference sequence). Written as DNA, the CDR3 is TGTGCCTGCCCGGGGACAAATGGAAACACCATATATTTT. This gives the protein CACPGTNGNTIYF.

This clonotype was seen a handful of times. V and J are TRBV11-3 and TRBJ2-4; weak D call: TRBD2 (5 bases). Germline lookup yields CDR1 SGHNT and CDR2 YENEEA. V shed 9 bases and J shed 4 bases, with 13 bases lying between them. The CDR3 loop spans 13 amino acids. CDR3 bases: TGTGCCAGGGAGGAAGTAGGGAAAAACATTCAGTACTTC. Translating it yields CAREEVGKNIQYF.

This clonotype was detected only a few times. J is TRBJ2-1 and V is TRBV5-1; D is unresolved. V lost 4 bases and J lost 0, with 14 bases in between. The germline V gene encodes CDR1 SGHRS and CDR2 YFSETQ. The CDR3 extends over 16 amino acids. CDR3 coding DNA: TGCGCCAGCAGCCGGAACCGCGGAAGCTCCTACAATGAGCAGTTCTTC. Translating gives CASSRNRGSSYNEQFF.

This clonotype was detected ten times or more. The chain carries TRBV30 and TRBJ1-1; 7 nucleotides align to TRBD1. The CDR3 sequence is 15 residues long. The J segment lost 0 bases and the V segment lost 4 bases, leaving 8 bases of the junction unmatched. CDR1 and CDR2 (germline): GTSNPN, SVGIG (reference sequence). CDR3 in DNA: TGTGCCTGGAAAGCCCCCGACAGGGTGAACACTGAAGCTTTCTTT. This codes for CAWKAPDRVNTEAFF.

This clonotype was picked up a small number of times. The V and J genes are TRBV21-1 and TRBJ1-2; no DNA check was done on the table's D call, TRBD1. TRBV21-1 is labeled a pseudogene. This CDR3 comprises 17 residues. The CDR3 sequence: CASSKNWTGASNYGYTF. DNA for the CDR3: TGTGCCAGCAGCAAAAATTGGACAGGGGCATCTAACTATGGCTACACCTTC.

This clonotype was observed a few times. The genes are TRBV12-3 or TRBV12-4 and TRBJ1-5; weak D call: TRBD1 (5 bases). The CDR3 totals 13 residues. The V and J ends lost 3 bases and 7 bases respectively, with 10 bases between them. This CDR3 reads CASSFGGDQPQHF. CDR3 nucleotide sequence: TGTGCCAGCAGTTTCGGGGGAGACCAGCCCCAGCATTTT.